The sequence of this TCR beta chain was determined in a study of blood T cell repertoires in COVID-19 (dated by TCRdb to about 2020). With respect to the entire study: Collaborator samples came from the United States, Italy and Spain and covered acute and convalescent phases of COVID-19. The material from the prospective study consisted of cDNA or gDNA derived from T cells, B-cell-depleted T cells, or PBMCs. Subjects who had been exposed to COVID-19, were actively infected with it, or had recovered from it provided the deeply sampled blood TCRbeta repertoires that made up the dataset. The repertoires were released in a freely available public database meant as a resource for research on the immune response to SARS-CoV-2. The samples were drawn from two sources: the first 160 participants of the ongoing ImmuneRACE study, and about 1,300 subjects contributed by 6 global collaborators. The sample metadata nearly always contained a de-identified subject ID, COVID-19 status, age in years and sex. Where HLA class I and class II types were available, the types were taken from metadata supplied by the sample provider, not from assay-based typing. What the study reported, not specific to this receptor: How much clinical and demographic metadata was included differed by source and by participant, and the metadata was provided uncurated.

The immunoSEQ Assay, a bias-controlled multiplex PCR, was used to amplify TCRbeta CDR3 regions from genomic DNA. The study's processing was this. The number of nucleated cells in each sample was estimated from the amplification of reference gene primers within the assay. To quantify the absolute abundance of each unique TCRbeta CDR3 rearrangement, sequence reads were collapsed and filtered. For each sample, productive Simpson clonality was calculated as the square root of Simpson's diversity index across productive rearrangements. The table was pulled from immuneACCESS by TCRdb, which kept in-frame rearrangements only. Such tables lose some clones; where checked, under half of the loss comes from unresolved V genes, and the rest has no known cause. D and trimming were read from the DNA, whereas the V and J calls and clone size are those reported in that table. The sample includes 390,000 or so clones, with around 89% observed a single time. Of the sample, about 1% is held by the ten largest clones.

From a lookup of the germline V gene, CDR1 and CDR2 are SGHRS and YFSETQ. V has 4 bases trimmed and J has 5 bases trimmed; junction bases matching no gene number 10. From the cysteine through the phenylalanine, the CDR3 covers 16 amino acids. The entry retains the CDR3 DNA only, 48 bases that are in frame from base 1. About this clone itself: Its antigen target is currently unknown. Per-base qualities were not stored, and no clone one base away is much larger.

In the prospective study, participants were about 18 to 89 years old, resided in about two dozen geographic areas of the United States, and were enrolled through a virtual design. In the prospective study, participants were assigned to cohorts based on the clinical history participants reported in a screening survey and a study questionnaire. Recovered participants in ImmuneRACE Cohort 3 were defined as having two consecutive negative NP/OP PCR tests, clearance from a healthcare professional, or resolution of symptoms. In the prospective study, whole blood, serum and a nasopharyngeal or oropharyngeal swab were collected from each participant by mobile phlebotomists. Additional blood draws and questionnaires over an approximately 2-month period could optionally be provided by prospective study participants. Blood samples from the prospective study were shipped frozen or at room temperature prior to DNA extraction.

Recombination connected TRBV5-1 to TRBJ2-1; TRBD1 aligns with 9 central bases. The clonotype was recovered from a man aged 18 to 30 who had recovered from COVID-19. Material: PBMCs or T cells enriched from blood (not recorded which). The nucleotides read TGCGCCAGCAGCCCGTGGACAGGGGAGTGGGACAATGAGCAGTTCTTC. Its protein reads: CASSPWTGEWDNEQFF.